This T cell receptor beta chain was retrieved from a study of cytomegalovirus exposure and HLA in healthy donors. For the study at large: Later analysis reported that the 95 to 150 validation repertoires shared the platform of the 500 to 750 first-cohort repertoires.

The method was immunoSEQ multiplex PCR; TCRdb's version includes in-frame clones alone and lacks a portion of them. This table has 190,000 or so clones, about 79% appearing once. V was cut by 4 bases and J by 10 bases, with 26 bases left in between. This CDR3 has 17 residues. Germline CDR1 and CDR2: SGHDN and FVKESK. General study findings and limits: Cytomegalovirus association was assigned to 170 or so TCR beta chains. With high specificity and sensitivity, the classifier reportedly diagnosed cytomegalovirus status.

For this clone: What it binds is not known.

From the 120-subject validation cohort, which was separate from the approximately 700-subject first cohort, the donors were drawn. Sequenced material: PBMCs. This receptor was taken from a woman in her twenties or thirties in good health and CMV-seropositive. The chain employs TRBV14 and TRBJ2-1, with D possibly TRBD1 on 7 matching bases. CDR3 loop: CASSLYLQGTSRREQFF. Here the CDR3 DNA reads TGTGCCAGCAGCCTCTACCTACAGGGGACTTCTAGAAGGGAGCAGTTCTTC.